This T cell receptor (beta chain) is from a study of blood T cell repertoires in COVID-19. For the study at large: Specimens from acute and convalescent COVID-19 originated in the United States, Italy and Spain.

The participants were between roughly 18 and 90 years old and came from roughly 24 US areas. What the recovered Cohort 3 donors had was two negative PCRs, clearance, or symptom resolution. Authors' data handling: Amplifying reference gene primers gave estimates of nucleated cell counts. The data were produced by immunoSEQ multiplex PCR, yet TCRdb's version contains in-frame clones alone and is incomplete. V and J calls and clone size are copied from that table; D and trimming were computed from the DNA. The sample records hundreds of thousands of clones, roughly nine tenths being singletons. The sequenced sample was PBMCs or T cells enriched from blood (not recorded which). This receptor was identified in a woman under 30 who had recovered from COVID-19.

The CDR3 protein is CASSVAGGAYYGYTF. CDR3 DNA: TGTGCCAGCAGCGTAGCCGGGGGGGCCTACTATGGCTACACCTTC. The V and J genes are TRBV9 and TRBJ1-2; TRBD1 is a possible D gene (6 bases). CDR3 length: 15 residues. The V and J ends lost 0 bases and 3 bases respectively, with 12 bases between them. The germline gives CDR1 SGDLS, CDR2 YYNGEE.